This TCR beta chain originates from a study of graft-versus-host responses after intestinal transplantation. Germline loops: CDR1 SGHTS, CDR2 YDEGEE. This CDR3 is 18 amino acids long. V shed 0 bases and J 0 bases; nucleotides not matched to a gene: 4. Only in-frame clones appear in the TCRdb table, and some are missing; sequencing was by immunoSEQ multiplex PCR. The data contain about 47,000 clones, 90% to 95% of them singletons. This receptor was identified in a human patient who received an intestinal transplant, so some T cells may come from the graft donor. The chain links TRBV5-8 to TRBJ2-3, with 13 bases lining up with TRBD2. The input for sequencing was PBMCs, taken 750 to 800 days after a first intestinal transplant, on the day of a second. CDR3 sequence (DNA): TGTGCCAGCAGCTTGGCCAGACTAGCGGGAGGCAGCACAGATACGCAGTATTTT. It translates to CASSLARLAGGSTDTQYF.